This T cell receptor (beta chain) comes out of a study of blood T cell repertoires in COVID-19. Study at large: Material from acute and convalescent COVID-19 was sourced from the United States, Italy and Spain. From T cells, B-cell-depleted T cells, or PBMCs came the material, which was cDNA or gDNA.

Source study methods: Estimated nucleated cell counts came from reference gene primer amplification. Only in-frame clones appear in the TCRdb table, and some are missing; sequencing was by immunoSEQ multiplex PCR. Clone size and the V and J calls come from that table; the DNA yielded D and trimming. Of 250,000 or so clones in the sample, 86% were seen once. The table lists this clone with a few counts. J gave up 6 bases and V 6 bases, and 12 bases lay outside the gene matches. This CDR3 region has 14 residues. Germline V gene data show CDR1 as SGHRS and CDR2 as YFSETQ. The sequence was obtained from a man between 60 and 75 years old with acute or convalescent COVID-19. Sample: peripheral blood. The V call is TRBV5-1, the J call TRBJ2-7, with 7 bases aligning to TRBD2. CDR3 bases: TGCGCCAGCACCCCCGGGGGGAGACCCTCCGAGCAGTACTTC. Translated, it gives CASTPGGRPSEQYF.